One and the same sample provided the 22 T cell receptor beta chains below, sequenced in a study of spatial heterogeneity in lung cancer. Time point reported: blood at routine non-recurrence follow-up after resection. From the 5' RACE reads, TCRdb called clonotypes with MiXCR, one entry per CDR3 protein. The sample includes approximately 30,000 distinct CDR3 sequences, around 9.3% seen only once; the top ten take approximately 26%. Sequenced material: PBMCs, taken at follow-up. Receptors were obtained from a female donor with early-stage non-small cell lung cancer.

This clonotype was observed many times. DNA for the CDR3: TGTGCCAGCAGCTTGGAACCACAGGGGTGGGCCTACGAGCAGTACTTC. Protein sequence: CASSLEPQGWAYEQYF. This chain joins TRBV5-5 and TRBJ2-7; 7 bases line up with TRBD1. This CDR3 contains 16 residues. Germline V gene data show CDR1 as SGHKS and CDR2 as YYEKEE (reference sequence). The V and J ends lost 0 bases and 2 bases, in that order; junction bases with no gene match: 8.

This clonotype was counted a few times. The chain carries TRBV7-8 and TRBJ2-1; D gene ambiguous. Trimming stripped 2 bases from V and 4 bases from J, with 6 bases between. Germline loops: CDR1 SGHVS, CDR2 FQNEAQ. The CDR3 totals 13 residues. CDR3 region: CASSLTLYNEQFF. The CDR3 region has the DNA TGTGCCAGCAGCTTAACCCTGTACAATGAGCAGTTCTTC.

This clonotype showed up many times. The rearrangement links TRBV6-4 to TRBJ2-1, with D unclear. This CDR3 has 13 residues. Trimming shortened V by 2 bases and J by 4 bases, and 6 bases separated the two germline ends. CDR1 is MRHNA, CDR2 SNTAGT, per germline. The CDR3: CASSDVVYNEQFF. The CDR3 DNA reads TGTGCCAGCAGTGACGTGGTGTACAATGAGCAGTTCTTC.

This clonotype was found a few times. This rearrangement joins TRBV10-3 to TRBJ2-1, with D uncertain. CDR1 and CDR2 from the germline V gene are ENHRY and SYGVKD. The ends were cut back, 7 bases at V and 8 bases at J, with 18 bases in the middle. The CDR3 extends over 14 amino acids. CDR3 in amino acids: CAIMGWGSMDEQFF. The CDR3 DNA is TGTGCCATCATGGGGTGGGGTTCTATGGATGAGCAGTTCTTC.

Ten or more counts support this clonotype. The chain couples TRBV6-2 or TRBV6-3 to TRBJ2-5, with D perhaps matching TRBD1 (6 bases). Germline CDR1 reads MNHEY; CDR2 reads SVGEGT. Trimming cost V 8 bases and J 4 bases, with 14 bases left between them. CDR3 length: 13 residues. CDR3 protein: CASDARGGETQYF. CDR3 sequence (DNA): TGTGCCAGCGACGCCCGAGGGGGAGAGACCCAGTACTTC.

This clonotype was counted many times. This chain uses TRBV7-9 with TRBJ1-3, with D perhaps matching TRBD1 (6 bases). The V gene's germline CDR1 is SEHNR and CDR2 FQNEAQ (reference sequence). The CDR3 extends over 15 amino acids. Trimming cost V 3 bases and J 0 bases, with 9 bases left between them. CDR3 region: CASSFQGGSGNTIYF. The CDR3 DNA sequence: TGTGCCAGCAGCTTTCAAGGGGGCTCTGGAAACACCATATATTTT.

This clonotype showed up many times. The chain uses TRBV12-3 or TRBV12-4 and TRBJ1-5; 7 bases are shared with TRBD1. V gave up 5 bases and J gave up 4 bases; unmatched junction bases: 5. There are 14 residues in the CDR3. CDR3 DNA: TGTGCCAGCAGTCAGACAGGGATGAATCAGCCCCAGCATTTT. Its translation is CASSQTGMNQPQHF.

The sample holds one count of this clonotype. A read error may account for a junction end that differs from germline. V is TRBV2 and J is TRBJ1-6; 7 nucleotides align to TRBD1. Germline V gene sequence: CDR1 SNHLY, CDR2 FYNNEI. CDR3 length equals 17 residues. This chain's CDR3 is CTSISEGTGVRNSPLHF. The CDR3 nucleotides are TGTACCAGCATTTCCGAAGGTACAGGGGTACGGAATTCACCCCTCCACTTT.

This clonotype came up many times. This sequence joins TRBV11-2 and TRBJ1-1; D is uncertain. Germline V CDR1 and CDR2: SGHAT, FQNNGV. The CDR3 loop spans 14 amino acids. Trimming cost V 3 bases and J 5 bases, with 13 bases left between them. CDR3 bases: TGTGCCAGCAGCTTTCCCAGAGGAGGGACTGAAGCTTTCTTT. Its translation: CASSFPRGGTEAFF.

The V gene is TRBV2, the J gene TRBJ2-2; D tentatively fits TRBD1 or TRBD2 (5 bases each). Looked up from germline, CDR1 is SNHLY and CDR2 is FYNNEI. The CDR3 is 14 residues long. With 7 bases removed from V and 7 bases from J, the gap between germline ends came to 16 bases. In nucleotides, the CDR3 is TGTGCCAGCACCCAGGGAGCTAGGCTCGGGGAGCTGTTTTTT. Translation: CASTQGARLGELFF.

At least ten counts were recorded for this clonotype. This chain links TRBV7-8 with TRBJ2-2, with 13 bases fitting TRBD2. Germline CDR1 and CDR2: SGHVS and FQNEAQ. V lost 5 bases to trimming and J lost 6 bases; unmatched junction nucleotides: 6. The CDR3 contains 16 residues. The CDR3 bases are TGTGCCAGCAGCGTTACTAGCGGGGGGGCCTCCGGGGAGCTGTTTTTT. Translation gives CASSVTSGGASGELFF.

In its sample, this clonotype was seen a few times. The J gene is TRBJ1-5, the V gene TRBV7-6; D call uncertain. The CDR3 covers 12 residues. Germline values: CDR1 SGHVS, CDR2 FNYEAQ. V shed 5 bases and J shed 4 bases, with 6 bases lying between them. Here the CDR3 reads CASSERNQPQHF. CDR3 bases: TGTGCCAGCAGCGAAAGGAATCAGCCCCAGCATTTT. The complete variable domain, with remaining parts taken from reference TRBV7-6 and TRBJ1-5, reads GAGVSQSPRYKVTKRGQDVALRCDPISGHVSLYWYRQALGQGPEFLTYFNYEAQQDKSGLPNDRFSAERPEGSISTLTIQRTEQRDSAMYRCASSERNQPQHFGDGTRLSIL.

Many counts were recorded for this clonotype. The CDR3 region has the DNA TGCAGCGTAACAGAATTTGAGCAGTTCTTC. It is translated as CSVTEFEQFF. V and J are TRBV29-1 and TRBJ2-1; D ambiguous. Looked up from germline, CDR1 is SQVTM and CDR2 is ANQGSEA. The CDR3 consists of 10 residues. Trimming stripped 6 bases from V and 9 bases from J, with 9 bases between.

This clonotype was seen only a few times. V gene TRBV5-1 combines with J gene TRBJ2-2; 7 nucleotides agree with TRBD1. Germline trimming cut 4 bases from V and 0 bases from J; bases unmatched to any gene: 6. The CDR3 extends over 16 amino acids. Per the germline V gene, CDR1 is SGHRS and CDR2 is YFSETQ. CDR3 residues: CASSTRQGANTGELFF. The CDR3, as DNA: TGCGCCAGCAGCACGCGACAGGGCGCGAACACCGGGGAGCTGTTTTTT.

CDR3 sequence reads: CASSLAGITDTQYF. CDR3 sequence (DNA): TGCGCCAGCAGCTTGGCGGGGATCACAGATACGCAGTATTTT. This chain uses TRBV5-1 with TRBJ2-3, with D possibly matching TRBD2 (5 bases). Trimming removed 0 bases at V and 2 bases at J, with 7 bases between. In germline, CDR1 is SGHRS, CDR2 YFSETQ. The CDR3 is 14 residues long.

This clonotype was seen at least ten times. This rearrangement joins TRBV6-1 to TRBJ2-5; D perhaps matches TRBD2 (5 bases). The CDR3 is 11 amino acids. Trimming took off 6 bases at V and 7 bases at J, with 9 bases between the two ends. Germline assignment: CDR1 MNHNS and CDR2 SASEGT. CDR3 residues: CASSPRGTQYF. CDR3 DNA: TGTGCCAGCAGCCCCCGGGGGACCCAGTACTTC.

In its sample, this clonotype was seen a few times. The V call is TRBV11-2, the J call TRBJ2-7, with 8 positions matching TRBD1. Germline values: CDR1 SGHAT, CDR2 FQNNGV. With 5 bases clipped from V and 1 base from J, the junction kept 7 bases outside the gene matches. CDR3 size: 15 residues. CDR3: CASSRPDRESYEQYF. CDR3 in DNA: TGTGCCAGCAGCCGCCCGGACAGGGAGTCCTACGAGCAGTACTTC.

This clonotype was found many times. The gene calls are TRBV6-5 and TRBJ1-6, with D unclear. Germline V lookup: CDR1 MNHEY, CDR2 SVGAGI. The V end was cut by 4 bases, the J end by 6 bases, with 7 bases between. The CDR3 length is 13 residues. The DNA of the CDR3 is TGTGCCAGCAGTTGGGGTTCTAATTCACCCCTCCACTTT. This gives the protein CASSWGSNSPLHF.

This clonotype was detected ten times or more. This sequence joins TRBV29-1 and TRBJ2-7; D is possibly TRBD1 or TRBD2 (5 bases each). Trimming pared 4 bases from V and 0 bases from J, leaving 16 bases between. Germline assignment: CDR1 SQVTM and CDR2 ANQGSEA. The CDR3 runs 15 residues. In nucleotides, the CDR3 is TGCAGCGTTGCGAACCCGGACGGGACCTCCTACGAGCAGTACTTC. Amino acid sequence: CSVANPDGTSYEQYF.

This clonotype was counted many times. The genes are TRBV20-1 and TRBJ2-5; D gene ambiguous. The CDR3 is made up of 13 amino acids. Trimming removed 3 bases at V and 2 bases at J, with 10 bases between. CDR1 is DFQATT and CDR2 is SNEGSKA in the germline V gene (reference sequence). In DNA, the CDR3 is TGCAGTGCTAGCCGCCCCCCGCAAGAGACCCAGTACTTC. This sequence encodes CSASRPPQETQYF.

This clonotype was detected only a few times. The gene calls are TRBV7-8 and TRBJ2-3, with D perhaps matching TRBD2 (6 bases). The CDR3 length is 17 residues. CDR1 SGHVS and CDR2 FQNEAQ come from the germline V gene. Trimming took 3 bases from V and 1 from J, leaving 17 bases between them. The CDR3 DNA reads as TGTGCCAGCAGCTTCCCCCTCACGGGGGTAGGCACAGATACGCAGTATTTT. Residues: CASSFPLTGVGTDTQYF.

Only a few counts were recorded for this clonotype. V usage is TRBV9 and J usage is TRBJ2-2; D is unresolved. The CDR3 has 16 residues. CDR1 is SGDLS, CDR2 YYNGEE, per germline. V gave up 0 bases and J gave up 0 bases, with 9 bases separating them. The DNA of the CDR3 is TGTGCCAGCAGCGTAGCGGCTCTTGCGAACACCGGGGAGCTGTTTTTT. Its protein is CASSVAALANTGELFF.